The TCR beta chain described here comes from a study of siplizumab effects on memory and regulatory T cells. Study results and caveats: In unstimulated cells, naive T cells appeared more diverse than memory T cells and seemed major alloresponse contributors. The Treg-derived share of mappable alloreactive CD4+ clones averaged approximately 71% with siplizumab and roughly 28% in controls.

Produced via immunoSEQ multiplex PCR; TCRdb's table is partial and in-frame only. Of more than 60,000 clones detected, 93% appear once; the ten largest clones hold about 5%. As regards this clone: Its specificity is not known.

Looked up from germline, CDR1 is SGHAT and CDR2 is FQNNGV. Trimming stripped 2 bases from V and 0 bases from J, with 8 bases between. CDR3 length: 15 amino acids. This clonotype originated in a human donor in good health. J is TRBJ2-1 and V is TRBV11-2; weak D call: TRBD2 (5 bases). Sequencing was performed on CD8+ T cells sorted from blood. The chain's CDR3 is CASSLTGSSYNEQFF. CDR3 in DNA: TGTGCCAGCAGCTTAACGGGAAGCTCCTACAATGAGCAGTTCTTC.